These 5 T cell receptor beta chains came from one sample sequenced in a study of cytomegalovirus exposure and HLA in healthy donors. Use of 60 Vbeta and 13 Jbeta primers characterized the PCR. Assay used: immunoSEQ multiplex PCR; TCRdb lists only in-frame clones, some missing. The sample has 200,000 to 300,000 clones, roughly 86% seen once; the top ten hold roughly 2%. The sample comprised PBMCs. The receptors here all came from a middle-aged woman in good health and CMV-seropositive.

This clone occurred a few times. The chain recombines TRBV10-1 with TRBJ2-7, with a possible D match to TRBD2 (5 bases). Germline V gene data show CDR1 as WNHNN and CDR2 as SYGVQD (reference sequence). The CDR3 totals 13 residues. Trimming stripped 6 bases from V and 6 bases from J, with 15 bases between. The CDR3 coding sequence is TGCGCCAGCAGGGACTTCGCCCCCCTCGAGCAGTACTTC. Encoded protein: CASRDFAPLEQYF.

The chain couples TRBV19 to TRBJ2-5; maybe TRBD2 (7 bases). Germline V CDR1 and CDR2: LNHDA, SQIVND (reference sequence). Trimming removed 3 bases from V and 3 bases from J, with 14 bases in between. The CDR3 is 15 residues long. The CDR3 DNA follows: TGTGCCAGTAGTATGTTCCGGGGGGCCGAAGAGACCCAGTACTTC. It yields the protein CASSMFRGAEETQYF.

The chain recombines TRBV18 with TRBJ2-2; D might be TRBD1 (5 bases). With 0 bases removed from V and 3 bases from J, the gap between germline ends came to 8 bases. CDR1 KGHSH and CDR2 LQKENI come from the germline V gene. This CDR3 contains 15 residues. The DNA of the CDR3 is TGTGCCAGCTCACCACCGGGGCCTCACACCGGGGAGCTGTTTTTT. It specifies CASSPPGPHTGELFF.

The rearrangement joins TRBV6-1 to TRBJ2-7; TRBD1 aligns across 12 bases. The J segment lost 3 bases and the V segment lost 7 bases, leaving 7 bases of the junction unmatched. Germline V gene data show CDR1 as MNHNS and CDR2 as SASEGT. The CDR3 totals 15 residues. The CDR3 sequence: CASNIGTGGRYEQYF. In nucleotides, the CDR3 is TGTGCCAGCAATATCGGGACAGGGGGCCGCTACGAGCAGTACTTC.

The chain combines TRBV7-6 with TRBJ2-5; 9 positions match TRBD1. This CDR3 has 15 amino acids. Germline V gene sequence: CDR1 SGHVS, CDR2 FNYEAQ. After removal of 5 bases from V and 3 bases from J, the junction contained 7 bases not matched to a gene. CDR3 bases: TGTGCCAGCAGCCCCTGGACAGGGGCTGAAGAGACCCAGTACTTC. Its translation is CASSPWTGAEETQYF.